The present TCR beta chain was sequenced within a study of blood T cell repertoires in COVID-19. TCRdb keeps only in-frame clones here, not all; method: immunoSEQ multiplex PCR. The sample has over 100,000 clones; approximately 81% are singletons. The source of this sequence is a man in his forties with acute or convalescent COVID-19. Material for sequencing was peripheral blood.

The CDR3 protein is CASSLGLLGAETQYF. The CDR3 bases are TGCGCCAGCAGCTTGGGACTCTTGGGGGCAGAGACCCAGTACTTC. V is TRBV5-1 and J is TRBJ2-5; D possibly corresponds to TRBD1 (6 bases). V dropped 0 bases and J dropped 4 bases, with 13 bases sitting between them. CDR1 and CDR2 from the germline V gene are SGHRS and YFSETQ. There are 15 residues in the CDR3.